The following is a TCR beta chain sequence with its context. What antigen it recognizes has not been identified. No base-level quality is on record; no much larger clone is a single base apart. cDNA was synthesized by template-switch 5'RACE using a primer with a 10-nucleotide random unique molecular identifier that tagged each TCR transcript. Each sequencing run produced over 160 million TCR-beta sequences covering 15-18 subjects. The RNeasy kit was used for extraction of total RNA. The KAPA Real-time Library Amplification kit was used to amplify TCR-beta VDJ regions with primers targeting the TCR constant region and the 5'RACE anchor. Sample indexes and Illumina adaptors were added in a first PCR, and a second PCR then increased library yield. After purification with Ampure beads, the TCR product of roughly 650 bp was size-selected on a 2% E-gel SizeSelection system. Before pooling, library quality was checked on a Bioanalyzer, concentration was measured with Qubit, and libraries were quantified with the Kapa Library Quantification kit. An Illumina HiSeq 2500 sequenced the libraries paired-end 2 x 150 bp. To increase sequence diversity, roughly 24-31% phiX was spiked into each library pool. The paper's data handling went like this. The quality-filtered reads were processed with the UMI-based MiGEC pipeline, whose error correction step removed more than 75% of the raw TCR sequences. VDJ genes were aligned to IMGT germline references, and each clonotype was defined by a unique CDR3 amino acid sequence together with V-J genes. VDJtools evaluated clonal expansion, Shannon diversity and CDR3 relatedness (CalcPairwiseDistances, ClusterSamples); CLCbio workbench built phylogenetic trees. A clone was classed as expanded if it had 8 or more unique UMIs, a cutoff based on coefficient-of-variation modelling across technical triplicates. The public sequencing data were trimmed at Q25 with fastp and processed into clonotypes with MiXCR by TCRdb, which kept only in-frame beta chains. Each CDR3 protein gets just one entry, which takes the most common genes and DNA from the rows behind it. The V and J calls were determined by TCRdb, not by the authors. The sample table records about 59,000 distinct CDR3 sequences; 24% of these occur just once. Of the sample, roughly 4.5% is held by the ten largest clones.

The sample belongs to a study of neurological immune-mediated disorders (dated by TCRdb to about 2019). With regard to the full study: Peripheral blood TCR-beta repertoires from HTLV-I-associated myelopathy (HAM/TSP) patients, multiple sclerosis patients and healthy controls were compared by UMI-based sequencing. Of the roughly 70 subjects in the cohort, around 14 were HAM/TSP patients, around 35 were multiple sclerosis patients, and 20 were healthy controls. To precisely calculate how much the frequency of each individual clone varied, libraries were sequenced in technical triplicate. The roughly 99 TCR-beta libraries covered PBMC samples along with longitudinal samples, technical triplicates, and paired sorted CD4+ and CD8+ T-cell subsets. Points the paper makes about the study in general: Expanded clones from different subjects shared no identical CDR3 amino acid sequences, which suggests that TCR-beta repertoires were private in all groups. TCR clonal expansion was highest in HAM/TSP patients and lowest in MS patients, with MS patients falling below even healthy controls.

The junction shows trimming of 4 bases on V and 9 bases on J, plus 8 bases between the germline ends. In the germline V gene, CDR1 corresponds to SGHDT and CDR2 to YYEEEE. The cysteine opens and the phenylalanine closes a CDR3 of 11 amino acids. Solely the CDR3 DNA is kept, with 33 bases framed from the first base. Explained via the paper, the time point label denotes: technical triplicate 2. For the unsorted PBMC libraries, 2 million PBMCs were stored in RNAlater at -80 degrees C until RNA extraction and were used to generate the libraries. Peripheral blood was subjected to Ficoll-Hypaque density gradient centrifugation to isolate PBMCs, which were then cryopreserved in liquid nitrogen.

The specimen was PBMCs. This sequence was found in a man aged 55-75 years with HTLV-1-associated myelopathy (HAM/TSP). The rearrangement combines TRBV5-6 with TRBJ2-4, with no reliable assignment of the D segment. The CDR3 reads CASSIESIQYF. The sequenced DNA: TGTGCCAGCAGCATCGAATCCATTCAGTACTTC. The full variable domain, completed from the reference TRBV5-6 and TRBJ2-4 proteins outside the CDR3, reads DAGVTQSPTHLIKTRGQQVTLRCSPKSGHDTVSWYQQALGQGPQFIFQYYEEEERQRGNFPDRFSGHQFPNYSSELNVNALLLGDSALYLCASSIESIQYFGAGTRLSVL.